One sample yielded the 18 T cell receptor beta chains listed below, sequenced in a study of a mutant IDH1 vaccine in newly diagnosed glioma. Documented time point: baseline, week 1 (first vaccination visit). Treatment of the sample: pre-vaccination baseline after standard-of-care therapy. The method was immunoSEQ multiplex PCR; TCRdb's version includes in-frame clones alone and lacks a portion of them. The table includes roughly 32,000 clones, about three quarters detected once. The sample consisted of peripheral blood mononuclear cells (PBMCs), taken from a glioma patient treated with radiotherapy, temozolomide or both. Receptor source: a man between 45 and 60 years old with glioma. Some clones in this sample may be carry-over from other donors' samples.

This clone occurred a few times. The V gene is TRBV2, the J gene TRBJ1-5; D is unclear. Germline V gene sequence: CDR1 SNHLY, CDR2 FYNNEI. The V end was cut by 1 base, the J end by 0 bases, with 7 bases between. The CDR3 loop spans 15 amino acids. The CDR3 is CASSEGGGSNQPQHF. As DNA, the CDR3 is TGTGCCAGCAGTGAAGGTGGAGGTAGCAATCAGCCCCAGCATTTT. The full variable domain, rest sourced from reference TRBV2 and TRBJ1-5, is EPEVTQTPSHQVTQMGQEVILRCVPISNHLYFYWYRQILGQKVEFLVSFYNNEISEKSEIFDDQFSVERPDGSNFTLKIRSTKLEDSAMYFCASSEGGGSNQPQHFGDGTRLSIL.

The chain uses TRBV6-6 and TRBJ2-2; TRBD1 aligns across 10 bases. Trimming removed 4 bases from V and 5 bases from J; junction bases left unmatched: 7. In germline, CDR1 is MNHNY, CDR2 SVGAGI (reference sequence). The CDR3 covers 16 residues. The CDR3 nucleotides are TGTGCCAGCAGTTCAAGTTGGACAGGGGGGACCGGGGAGCTGTTTTTT. Protein product: CASSSSWTGGTGELFF.

V usage is TRBV27 and J usage is TRBJ1-2; D is uncertain. Germline CDR1 is MNHEY and CDR2 is SMNVEV (reference sequence). Trimming removed 3 bases at V and 6 bases at J, with 11 bases between. The CDR3 has 13 amino acids. DNA of the CDR3: TGTGCCAGCAGTTTGGCCCAAGGTGATGGCTACACCTTC. This encodes CASSLAQGDGYTF.

V usage is TRBV4-2 and J usage is TRBJ2-7; D perhaps matches TRBD1 (6 bases). CDR3 length: 14 residues. Trimming pared 5 bases from V and 2 bases from J, leaving 13 bases between. Germline CDR1 is LGHNA and CDR2 is YNFKEQ. The CDR3 DNA is TGTGCCAGCAGCGCCTACAGGGCCCCCTACGAGCAGTACTTC. Its translation is CASSAYRAPYEQYF.

V gene TRBV7-8 combines with J gene TRBJ2-1; D is perhaps TRBD2 (5 bases). V dropped 4 bases and J dropped 2 bases, with 15 bases sitting between them. The germline gives CDR1 SGHVS, CDR2 FQNEAQ. The CDR3 covers 16 residues. The CDR3 bases are TGTGCCAGCAGCTCGTACGGGGAGAGACCCTACAATGAGCAGTTCTTC. It translates to CASSSYGERPYNEQFF.

This CDR3 is CASRKTGIEKLFF. CDR3 bases: TGTGCCAGCAGAAAGACAGGGATCGAAAAACTGTTTTTT. The V gene is TRBV27, the J gene TRBJ1-4, with 7 bases that match TRBD1. The length of the CDR3 is 13 residues. CDR1 is MNHEY, CDR2 SMNVEV, per germline (reference sequence). V gave up 6 bases and J gave up 8 bases; unmatched junction bases: 6. The whole variable domain, filled in from reference TRBV27 and TRBJ1-4, reads EAQVTQNPRYLITVTGKKLTVTCSQNMNHEYMSWYRQDPGLGLRQIYYSMNVEVTDKGDVPEGYKVSRKEKRNFPLILESPSPNQTSLYFCASRKTGIEKLFFGSGTQLSVL.

V and J are TRBV6-1 and TRBJ1-5, with a tentative D call TRBD1 (5 bases). V shed 6 bases and J shed 3 bases, with 12 bases lying between them. The CDR3 spans 14 residues. From germline, CDR1 is MNHNS and CDR2 SASEGT. The CDR3 reads CASRPDSFNQPQHF. CDR3 DNA: TGTGCCAGCAGGCCCGACAGCTTCAATCAGCCCCAGCATTTT.

Note on this clone: Other DNA sequences in the same sample also yield this CDR3. The genes are TRBV5-1 and TRBJ2-3; the D gene could be TRBD1 or TRBD2 (6 bases each). The germline V gene encodes CDR1 SGHRS and CDR2 YFSETQ. Trimming cost V 2 bases and J 2 bases, with 12 bases left between them. The CDR3 has 15 amino acids. The DNA of the CDR3 is TGCGCCAGCAGCTTAGAGGGGGGCCCCACAGATACGCAGTATTTT. Translating it yields CASSLEGGPTDTQYF.

The V and J genes are TRBV4-1 and TRBJ1-4, with 7 positions matching TRBD1. The length of the CDR3 is 16 residues. Trimming took 4 bases from V and 1 from J; bases not matched to a gene: 6. CDR1 is MGHRA, CDR2 YSYEKL, per germline. CDR3 nucleotides: TGCGCCAGCAGCCCGGGACAGTCGGTAACTAATGAAAAACTGTTTTTT. Translating gives CASSPGQSVTNEKLFF.

The rearrangement uses TRBV29-1 and TRBJ2-6; D not certain. This CDR3 spans 13 amino acids. Per the germline V gene, CDR1 is SQVTM and CDR2 is ANQGSEA. V lost 6 bases and J lost 1, with 7 bases in between. The CDR3 DNA reads as TGCAGCGTGATAAGGTCTGGGGCCAACGTCCTGACTTTC. Translating gives CSVIRSGANVLTF.

V usage is TRBV29-1 and J usage is TRBJ2-5; a weak D match, TRBD2 (5 bases). CDR3 size: 15 residues. V dropped 2 bases and J dropped 5 bases, with 18 bases sitting between them. CDR1 and CDR2 (germline): SQVTM, ANQGSEA. DNA of the CDR3: TGCAGCGTTGAAAACCCCGGGAAGGGCTTGGAGACCCAGTACTTC. It encodes CSVENPGKGLETQYF.

The chain uses TRBV18 and TRBJ1-4; D is undetermined. This CDR3 region has 17 residues. Trimming removed 2 bases from V and 0 bases from J, with 13 bases in between. Germline CDR1 KGHSH, CDR2 LQKENI. The CDR3 coding sequence is TGTGCCAGCTCACCAGTTAGCGCCTTTGCAACTAATGAAAAACTGTTTTTT. It yields the protein CASSPVSAFATNEKLFF.

The chain combines TRBV20-1 with TRBJ2-1; no clear D. Trimming removed 2 bases from V and 7 bases from J, with 6 bases in between. Germline lookup yields CDR1 DFQATT and CDR2 SNEGSKA (reference sequence). This CDR3 spans 11 amino acids. CDR3 protein: CSARIVNEQFF. CDR3 bases: TGCAGTGCTAGAATAGTTAATGAGCAGTTCTTC.

CDR3 protein: CASTNELAGPYEQYF. CDR3 sequence (DNA): TGTGCCAGCACAAACGAACTAGCGGGACCTTACGAGCAGTACTTC. The rearrangement joins TRBV2 to TRBJ2-7; 10 bases are a match to TRBD2. The CDR3 runs to 15 residues. Germline V gene sequence: CDR1 SNHLY, CDR2 FYNNEI. Trimming at V came to 7 bases and at J to 4 bases, leaving 10 bases not matched to a gene.

In nucleotides, the CDR3 is TGTGCCAGAAGCCTCGGGACTAGCGGGAGAGGCGAGCAGTACTTC. This translates into CARSLGTSGRGEQYF. This chain connects TRBV5-3 to TRBJ2-7; TRBD2 agrees at 14 bases. TRBV5-3 is reported as an ORF; its role is uncertain. CDR3 length: 15 amino acids. J gave up 6 bases and V 4 bases, and 6 bases lay outside the gene matches.

The CDR3: CASSRDSTDTQYF. CDR3 DNA sequence: TGTGCCAGCTCCCGGGACTCCACAGATACGCAGTATTTT. This chain links TRBV18 with TRBJ2-3; the D gene is possibly TRBD2 (6 bases). The germline V gene has CDR1 KGHSH and CDR2 LQKENI. Trimming pared 6 bases from V and 2 bases from J, leaving 9 bases between. The CDR3 runs to 13 residues.

The chain employs TRBV9 and TRBJ2-1; D may be TRBD2 (6 bases). Germline-derived CDR1 and CDR2 are SGDLS and YYNGEE. Between the trimmed V and J ends, which lost 4 bases and 3 bases, there was a span of 11 bases. The CDR3 consists of 14 residues. The CDR3 region has the DNA TGTGCCAGCAGCCCACGGGACTTCTACAATGAGCAGTTCTTC. Its protein product is CASSPRDFYNEQFF.

The chain carries TRBV21-1 and TRBJ2-1. TRBV21-1 counts as a pseudogene. The CDR3 is 16 residues long. CDR3 sequence: CASSPPAAKGYNEQFF. The CDR3 nucleotides read TGTGCCAGCAGTCCTCCTGCGGCGAAAGGGTACAATGAGCAGTTCTTC.